This T cell receptor (beta chain) was observed in a study of identical twins (dated by TCRdb to about 2016). Turning to the overall study: The study deep-sequenced TCR alpha and beta repertoires from monozygotic twins, unrelated adults of various ages and cord blood to test whether fetal clonotypes persist. Replicate twin experiments were performed at different times using different library preparation protocols to rule out contamination.

The CDR3 starts with the cysteine, ends with the phenylalanine, and has 12 residues. CDR3 DNA only is kept here, 36 bases in frame from base 1. The CDR1 and CDR2 encoded by the germline V gene are SQVTM and ANQGSEA. The junction carries 6 bases between V and J, which are trimmed by 4 bases and 1 base respectively. Every donor in the study was a healthy Caucasian. The twin cohort comprised three pairs of female monozygotic twins, all aged roughly 18 to 30 years. CD4+ and CD8+ T cell populations were isolated with positive isolation kits from Invitrogen. Study-level results and caveats: The excess sharing between twins in beta out-of-frame sequences was weaker because fewer shared sequences reduced the signal-to-noise ratio. Compared with coincidental sharing between unrelated individuals, out-of-frame TCR alpha sequences shared between twins showed an excess of sequences with low generation probability. Abundant cord blood beta clonotypes had fewer insertions, young adult naive repertoires showed a similar but weaker trend, and memory repertoires showed no such trend. Zero-insertion analyses could be partly confounded by invariant T cells such as MAIT and iNKT, although diverse VJ usage argued against such confounding for most clonotypes. Conclusions relied on cross-sectional statistical analysis, since the same donors could not be followed over many years. In monozygotic twins, recombination models systematically underestimated out-of-frame TCR alpha sharing, but the models matched the sharing seen between unrelated individuals.

The receptor library was made with 5' RACE. TCRdb names Illumina HiSeq 2000 as the instrument used. Template switching added a universal primer binding site, and the final cDNA carried a unique molecular identifier that allowed TCR cDNA molecules to be counted accurately. Specific primers in the conserved constant-segment region were used to synthesize first-strand cDNA for TCR alpha and beta chains. To control for contamination, every cDNA library carried two barcodes: a SMART-Mk sample barcode plus Illumina barcodes. TruSeq adapter sequences along with Illumina sample barcodes were introduced in two successive PCR steps. Sequencing of the TCR alpha and beta cDNA libraries was done on the Illumina HiSeq platform using custom primers. Per the original workflow: MiGEC was used to process raw reads and extract unique molecular identifiers, and MiXCR was used to find CDR3 positions. Recombination models were inferred per individual with the repgenHMM and IGoR tools using an EM algorithm. Shared clonotypes were analyzed with the tcR package in R, and sharing was normalized by the product of cloneset sizes. To study raw recombination without the effects of thymic and clonal selection, out-of-frame nonproductive sequences were analyzed. In TCRdb, the public reads were trimmed at Q25 with fastp and aligned with MiXCR, with productive beta chains retained. Entries that share a CDR3 protein sequence are merged under the most common genes and DNA. TCRdb's processing, not the study's, gives the V and J calls here. This sample holds 450,000 or so distinct CDR3 sequences; 20% to 25% were observed only once. The ten largest clones capture about 3% of the sample.

About this clonotype itself: This clone's antigen is unknown. Within one base of it there is no much larger clone, and no base qualities were kept.

The same data also contributed to another study, on T cells expressing NK-cell markers. From that second study: TCR beta-chain repertoires were profiled in sorted CD3+CD56+NKG2C+, CD3+CD56+NKG2C- and CD3+CD56-NKG2C+ T-cell subsets from seven or eight donors. Among the eight sequenced donors, only one was HCMV-seronegative, while the other seven were HCMV-seropositive. In several experiments an anti-gammadeltaTCR antibody was added to restrict sorting to alphabetaTCR-expressing T cells. In a handful of donors, the dominant CD3+CD56+NKG2C+ clonotypes ranked among the top 10 CD8+ clonotypes, making up roughly 1.0-8% of CD8+ T cells. Those dominant clonotypes were again the most abundant among CD3+CD56-NKG2C+ cells in a handful of donors, at 28.3-60.1%. Whether the expanded NKG2C-expressing T cell clones were specific for HCMV antigens remained unclear. The eight sequenced donors were randomly selected healthy volunteers, three men and five women. A commercial ELISA kit detecting HCMV-specific IgG in serum was used to determine HCMV serostatus. Reads were demultiplexed and grouped by UMI with MIGEC, and clonotypes were assembled and quantified with MiTCR. To remove erroneous sequences, TCR cDNA sequences were retained only when supported by two or more reads. The tcR package was used for downstream repertoire analysis, with clonotypes matched between fractions based on CDR3 nucleotide sequence plus V segment. VDJmatch was used to annotate antigen specificity against VDJdb, with one amino acid substitution in CDR3 permitted.

This clonotype was obtained from a woman in her late teens or twenties in good health. What was sequenced was CD4+ T cells sorted from blood. The V and J segments used are TRBV29-1 and TRBJ2-3; TRBD2 is a weak D gene call, 5 bases matching. The DNA is TGCAGCGTTGCGGAGGGCACAGATACGCAGTATTTT. Its amino acids are CSVAEGTDTQYF.